The next 15 T cell receptor beta chains were all read from a single sample in a study of PD-1 blockade in classical Hodgkin lymphoma. Repertoires were generated with immunoSEQ multiplex PCR, while TCRdb's copy carries only in-frame clones and drops some. This sample has about 30,000 clones, with around 80% found just once. Time point meaning: cycle 4 day 1 (C4D1), after 5 to 7 weeks of nivolumab. Following autologous stem cell transplantation, relapse occurred in every patient, and exposure to brentuximab vedotin varied. Researchers report purifying CD4+ T cells from thawed PBMCs by magnetic negative selection. This specimen was CD4+ T cells from blood, taken before the fourth cycle of nivolumab. These receptors were collected from a human donor with classical Hodgkin lymphoma.

The chain combines TRBV5-1 with TRBJ2-5, with 14 bases lining up with TRBD2. After removal of 3 bases from V and 4 bases from J, the junction contained 2 bases not matched to a gene. Germline CDR1 reads SGHRS; CDR2 reads YFSETQ. The CDR3 is made up of 15 amino acids. CDR3 protein: CASSSGLAGGETQYF. Written as DNA, the CDR3 is TGCGCCAGCAGCTCCGGACTAGCGGGGGGAGAGACCCAGTACTTC. Using reference TRBV5-1 and TRBJ2-5 for the parts outside the CDR3, the full variable domain is KAGVTQTPRYLIKTRGQQVTLSCSPISGHRSVSWYQQTPGQGLQFLFEYFSETQRNKGNFPGRFSGRQFSNSRSEMNVSTLELGDSALYLCASSSGLAGGETQYFGPGTRLLVL.

The genes are TRBV11-3 and TRBJ2-3; D not certain. Germline V gives CDR1 SGHNT, CDR2 YENEEA. This CDR3 region has 13 residues. The V gene lost 3 bases and the J gene lost 4 bases, with 8 bases spanning the gap. The CDR3 is CASSLESADTQYF. The CDR3 bases are TGTGCCAGCAGCTTGGAATCCGCAGATACGCAGTATTTT.

The rearrangement uses TRBV7-2 and TRBJ2-2; D gene unclear. The germline V and J ends were trimmed by 1 base and 2 bases, with 8 bases remaining between them. There are 15 residues in the CDR3. Germline V gives CDR1 SGHTA, CDR2 FQGNSA. CDR3 sequence (DNA): TGTGCCAGCAGCTTAGTGGCCGCCAACACCGGGGAGCTGTTTTTT. This encodes CASSLVAANTGELFF.

The chain recombines TRBV6-4 with TRBJ2-2; D unclear. V was pared by 4 bases and J by 4 bases, with 10 bases between. Germline V gene data show CDR1 as MRHNA and CDR2 as SNTAGT. This CDR3 is 14 amino acids long. The CDR3 is CASSVEGITGELFF. The CDR3 DNA follows: TGTGCCAGCAGTGTTGAAGGTATCACCGGGGAGCTGTTTTTT.

This chain links TRBV7-9 with TRBJ2-7, with 7 nucleotides matching TRBD1. Per germline, CDR1 SEHNR and CDR2 FQNEAQ (reference sequence). The CDR3 length is 14 residues. V trimming: 4 bases; J trimming: 2 bases; junction bases outside the gene matches: 5. The CDR3 nucleotides read TGTGCCAGCAGCTCTTCGGGACAGACCTACGAGCAGTACTTC. As protein: CASSSSGQTYEQYF. The full variable domain, rest sourced from reference TRBV7-9 and TRBJ2-7, is DTGVSQNPRHKITKRGQNVTFRCDPISEHNRLYWYRQTLGQGPEFLTYFQNEAQLEKSRLLSDRFSAERPKGSFSTLEIQRTEQGDSAMYLCASSSSGQTYEQYFGPGTRLTVT.

The genes are TRBV27 and TRBJ2-3; no definite D call. The germline V gene has CDR1 MNHEY and CDR2 SMNVEV (reference sequence). V was shortened by 8 bases and J by 7 bases, with 13 bases between the two germline ends. The CDR3 is 12 amino acids. In DNA, the CDR3 is TGTGCCAGCCGCGATAGTTTAAATACGCAGTATTTT. Residues: CASRDSLNTQYF.

On this clone: The junction does not match germline at one end; this may be a read error. The chain joins TRBV7-9 to TRBJ2-4, with 8 nucleotides matching TRBD2. The CDR3 loop spans 12 amino acids. The germline V gene has CDR1 SEHNR and CDR2 FQNEAQ (reference sequence). CDR3 region: CASSTNSGVTHF. The CDR3 nucleotides are TGTGCCAGCAGCACCAATAGCGGGGTCACGCACTTC.

This clone was counted a single time. This chain connects TRBV6-5 to TRBJ1-4; 7 bases match TRBD1. The CDR3 runs 15 residues. Per germline, CDR1 MNHEY and CDR2 SVGAGI. The V and J ends lost 6 bases and 5 bases, in that order; junction bases with no gene match: 9. The CDR3 here is CASRLSGTANEKLFF. The DNA of the CDR3 is TGTGCCAGCAGATTATCCGGGACAGCCAATGAAAAACTGTTTTTT.

This chain connects TRBV7-3 to TRBJ2-5; no clear D gene. Germline loops: CDR1 SGHTA, CDR2 FQGTGA. Trimming took 5 bases from V and 5 from J, leaving 12 bases between them. The CDR3 runs 13 residues. CDR3 bases: TGTGCCAGCAGCAAAGGGTCCGGGGAGACCCAGTACTTC. Its protein product is CASSKGSGETQYF.

The chain couples TRBV19 to TRBJ1-2; unclear D gene. Germline V gives CDR1 LNHDA, CDR2 SQIVND (reference sequence). Deletions cut 3 bases from V and 8 bases from J, with 13 bases between. This CDR3 has 13 amino acids. The CDR3 nucleotides read TGTGCCAGTAGTATCGATCGAGCGTGGGGCTACACCTTC. It is translated as CASSIDRAWGYTF.

The rearrangement links TRBV5-1 to TRBJ1-5; perhaps TRBD1 as D (5 bases). Trimming shortened V by 2 bases and J by 4 bases, and 13 bases separated the two germline ends. The CDR3 is 15 residues long. From germline, CDR1 is SGHRS and CDR2 YFSETQ. CDR3: CASSFMPGDNQPQHF. The CDR3 bases are TGCGCCAGCAGCTTTATGCCGGGGGATAATCAGCCCCAGCATTTT.

The chain is built from TRBV7-9 and TRBJ2-7; 10 bases line up with TRBD1. The CDR3 has 16 residues. Looked up from germline, CDR1 is SEHNR and CDR2 is FQNEAQ (reference sequence). Trimming cost V 1 base and J 3 bases; bases outside gene matches: 6. The CDR3 sequence: CASSLVRTGGSYEQYF. The CDR3 DNA sequence: TGTGCCAGCAGCTTAGTGAGGACAGGGGGTAGCTACGAGCAGTACTTC.

This clone showed up just a few times. V and J are TRBV5-1 and TRBJ1-5; the D is unclear. The CDR3 contains 13 residues. Germline V gene lookup returns CDR1 SGHRS and CDR2 YFSETQ. Trimming cost V 0 bases and J 4 bases, with 5 bases left between them. The CDR3 here is CASSLVGNQPQHF. The CDR3 DNA is TGCGCCAGCAGCTTGGTAGGGAATCAGCCCCAGCATTTT. Full variable domain (remainder filled in from reference TRBV5-1 and TRBJ1-5): KAGVTQTPRYLIKTRGQQVTLSCSPISGHRSVSWYQQTPGQGLQFLFEYFSETQRNKGNFPGRFSGRQFSNSRSEMNVSTLELGDSALYLCASSLVGNQPQHFGDGTRLSIL.

The chain's CDR3 is CAWSSVSNSPLHF. In nucleotides, the CDR3 is TGTGCCTGGAGTAGTGTCAGTAATTCACCCCTCCACTTT. The chain is built from TRBV30 and TRBJ1-6; no reliable D call. The V and J ends lost 2 bases and 6 bases respectively, with 8 bases between them. The CDR3 covers 13 residues. The germline gives CDR1 GTSNPN, CDR2 SVGIG (reference sequence).

This clone was detected only a few times. This chain joins TRBV28 and TRBJ1-5; 7 bases line up with TRBD1. The CDR3 extends over 16 amino acids. Germline V gives CDR1 MDHEN, CDR2 SYDVKM. V shed 7 bases and J 7 bases; nucleotides not matched to a gene: 16. This CDR3 is CASTNPRGLGRQPQHF. The CDR3 nucleotides read TGTGCCAGCACTAATCCTAGGGGGCTAGGTCGACAGCCCCAGCATTTT.